The 17 T cell receptor beta chains below all came from one sample that was sequenced in a study of cytomegalovirus exposure and HLA in healthy donors. In the PCR, 60 Vbeta and 13 Jbeta primers were used. Data came from immunoSEQ multiplex PCR; TCRdb stores just in-frame clones and leaves some out. The top ten hold around 4% of the sample, which has more than 85,000 clones, approximately 81% seen once. Sequences were obtained from PBMCs. The receptors were sampled from a female donor in good health and CMV-seropositive.

This chain uses TRBV4-3 with TRBJ2-3; 15 bases line up with TRBD2. With 4 bases clipped from V and 5 bases from J, the junction kept 4 bases outside the gene matches. The CDR3 length is 16 residues. CDR1 and CDR2 (germline): LGHNA, YSLEER. The DNA of the CDR3 is TGCGCCAGCAGCCGGACTAGCGGGGGGGCCGGAGATACGCAGTATTTT. Translated, it gives CASSRTSGGAGDTQYF.

The chain carries TRBV6-1 and TRBJ2-7; no definite D call. Germline CDR1 is MNHNS and CDR2 is SASEGT. The length of the CDR3 is 15 residues. Trimming left V 5 bases short and J 0 bases short, with 14 bases between. The CDR3 nucleotides are TGTGCCAGCAGTCCCCCCGAGCGTCTCTCCTACGAGCAGTACTTC. Translating it yields CASSPPERLSYEQYF.

The genes are TRBV9 and TRBJ2-3, with a weak D call TRBD1 (5 bases). The CDR3 is 15 residues long. Germline CDR1 SGDLS, CDR2 YYNGEE. Trimming took off 0 bases at V and 5 bases at J, with 13 bases between the two ends. CDR3 sequence reads: CASSVGVGARDTQYF. CDR3 nucleotides: TGTGCCAGCAGCGTAGGTGTAGGGGCTAGAGATACGCAGTATTTT.

The chain uses TRBV5-4 and TRBJ2-1, with 8 bases lining up with TRBD2. Germline V CDR1 and CDR2: SGHNT, YYREEE (reference sequence). The CDR3 length is 16 residues. The junction had 9 bases not matched to a gene; V was cut back by 2 bases and J by 5 bases. The CDR3 here is CASSFGGGTQDNEQFF. The CDR3 DNA reads TGTGCCAGCAGCTTCGGGGGGGGAACCCAAGACAATGAGCAGTTCTTC.

In its sample, this clone was seen once. The chain uses TRBV19 and TRBJ1-2, with 9 nucleotides matching TRBD1. Trimming at V came to 0 bases and at J to 7 bases, leaving 6 bases not matched to a gene. CDR3 length: 15 amino acids. Germline V gene sequence: CDR1 LNHDA, CDR2 SQIVND (reference sequence). In nucleotides, the CDR3 is TGTGCCAGTAGTATAGATACGGGACAGGGAGTTGGCTACACCTTC. This encodes CASSIDTGQGVGYTF.

The chain combines TRBV6-5 with TRBJ2-6, with D perhaps matching TRBD1 (5 bases). Trimming left V 2 bases short and J 0 bases short, with 8 bases between. Germline lookup yields CDR1 MNHEY and CDR2 SVGAGI. The CDR3 runs to 16 residues. Written as DNA, the CDR3 is TGTGCCAGCAGTTACCGAGACAGCTCTGGGGCCAACGTCCTGACTTTC. Its translation: CASSYRDSSGANVLTF.

The CDR3: CASSSRGAVGAFF. The CDR3 DNA is TGTGCCAGTAGTAGCAGGGGGGCGGTTGGAGCTTTCTTT. The chain couples TRBV19 to TRBJ1-1, with 7 bases identical to TRBD1. Germline lookup yields CDR1 LNHDA and CDR2 SQIVND (reference sequence). The V segment lost 4 bases and the J segment 10 bases; nucleotides outside the gene matches: 9. The length of the CDR3 is 13 residues.

In the case of this clone: Mismatch with germline at one junction end may stem from a read error. CDR3 DNA sequence: TGTGCCAGCAGCTTAGCAGTTCCCCCTGAAGCTTCCTTT. This codes for CASSLAVPPEASF. This chain uses TRBV7-2 with TRBJ1-1; D is uncertain. Germline lookup yields CDR1 SGHTA and CDR2 FQGNSA. This CDR3 region has 13 residues.

This chain joins TRBV14 and TRBJ1-6; 8 nucleotides line up with TRBD1. V lost 4 bases and J lost 5; bases outside the gene matches: 13. Germline lookup yields CDR1 SGHDN and CDR2 FVKESK. This CDR3 has 18 residues. The CDR3 DNA follows: TGTGCCAGCAGCCGGGCCACAGGGGGGGCGCTGGATAATTCACCCCTCCACTTT. Encoded protein: CASSRATGGALDNSPLHF.

V and J are TRBV11-2 and TRBJ1-1, with D uncertain. The CDR3 has 12 residues. CDR1 is SGHAT and CDR2 is FQNNGV in the germline V gene. V was shortened by 3 bases and J by 1 base, with 3 bases between the two germline ends. DNA for the CDR3: TGTGCCAGCAGCTTCCGGAACACTGAAGCTTTCTTT. Its protein is CASSFRNTEAFF.

The chain carries TRBV2 and TRBJ2-7, with a possible D match to TRBD2 (6 bases). The V end lost 5 bases, the J end lost 6 bases, and 17 bases lay between the germline ends. This CDR3 contains 14 residues. The germline V gene encodes CDR1 SNHLY and CDR2 FYNNEI. The CDR3 DNA reads TGTGCCAGCAGTCCCCTTTACGTCGGGGGCGAGCAGTACTTC. Its protein is CASSPLYVGGEQYF.

This clone appeared once. The J gene is TRBJ1-2, the V gene TRBV19, with unresolved D. Trimming removed 2 bases at V and 1 base at J, with 2 bases between. This CDR3 has 12 residues. CDR1 and CDR2 from the germline V gene are LNHDA and SQIVND (reference sequence). The CDR3 bases are TGTGCCAGTAGTATACTTAACTATGGCTACACCTTC. It specifies CASSILNYGYTF.

The chain couples TRBV7-6 to TRBJ2-5; 9 bases agree with TRBD1. There are 16 residues in the CDR3. Per the germline V gene, CDR1 is SGHVS and CDR2 is FNYEAQ. Trimming took 2 bases from V and 1 from J; bases not matched to a gene: 5. The CDR3 sequence: CASSLSGTGLQETQYF. DNA of the CDR3: TGTGCCAGCAGCTTAAGCGGGACAGGGCTCCAAGAGACCCAGTACTTC.

The V gene is TRBV7-8, the J gene TRBJ1-1, with a tentative D call TRBD1 (5 bases). V lost 1 base to trimming and J lost 4 bases, with 10 bases between them. In germline, CDR1 is SGHVS, CDR2 FQNEAQ. The CDR3 is 14 amino acids. The CDR3 coding sequence is TGTGCCAGCAGCTTAGGGGCCAGGGCCACTGAAGCTTTCTTT. Its translation is CASSLGARATEAFF.

The CDR3 nucleotides read TGTGCCAGCAGCCCCCTAGATCAGCCCCAGCATTTT. Translation gives CASSPLDQPQHF. The chain carries TRBV7-8 and TRBJ1-5; D is unclear. The germline CDR1 and CDR2 sequences are SGHVS and FQNEAQ. V shed 5 bases and J shed 5 bases, with 7 bases lying between them. This CDR3 has 12 amino acids.

J is TRBJ2-7 and V is TRBV10-3, with a weak D call TRBD1 (6 bases). The germline V gene has CDR1 ENHRY and CDR2 SYGVKD. Trimming removed 7 bases from V and 6 bases from J, with 13 bases in between. CDR3 length: 12 residues. The CDR3 DNA follows: TGTGCCATCAAGGCAGGGGCGGGCGAGCAGTACTTC. This encodes CAIKAGAGEQYF.

The chain employs TRBV5-5 and TRBJ2-2, with 8 bases lining up with TRBD2. Germline-derived CDR1 and CDR2 are SGHKS and YYEKEE (reference sequence). The CDR3 is made up of 16 amino acids. V shed 0 bases and J 7 bases; nucleotides not matched to a gene: 8. The CDR3 DNA reads TGTGCCAGCAGCTTGGCCCCATCGGGAGGGAACGGGGAGCTGTTTTTT. It translates to CASSLAPSGGNGELFF.